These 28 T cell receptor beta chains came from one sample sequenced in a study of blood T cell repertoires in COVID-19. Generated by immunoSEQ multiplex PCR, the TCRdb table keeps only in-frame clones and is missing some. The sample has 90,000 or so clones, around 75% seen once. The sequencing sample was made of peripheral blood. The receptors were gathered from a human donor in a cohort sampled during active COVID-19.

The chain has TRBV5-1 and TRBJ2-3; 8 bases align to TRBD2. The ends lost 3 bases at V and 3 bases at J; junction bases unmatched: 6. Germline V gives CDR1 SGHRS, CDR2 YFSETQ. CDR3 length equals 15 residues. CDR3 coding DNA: TGCGCCAGCAGCTCCGGGACTAGATCAACAGATACGCAGTATTTT. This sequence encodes CASSSGTRSTDTQYF.

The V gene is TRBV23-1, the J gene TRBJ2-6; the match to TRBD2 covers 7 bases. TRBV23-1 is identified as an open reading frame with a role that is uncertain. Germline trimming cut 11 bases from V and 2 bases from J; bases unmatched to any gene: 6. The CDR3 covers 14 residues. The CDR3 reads CALWGGTGANVLTF. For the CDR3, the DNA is TGCGCCCTATGGGGGGGAACTGGGGCCAACGTCCTGACTTTC.

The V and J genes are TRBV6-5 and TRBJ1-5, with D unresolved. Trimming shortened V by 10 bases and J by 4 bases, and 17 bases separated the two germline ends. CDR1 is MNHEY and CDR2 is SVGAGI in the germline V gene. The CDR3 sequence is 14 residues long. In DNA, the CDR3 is TGTGCCACCATCGCCCTCACGGGGAATCAGCCCCAGCATTTT. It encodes CATIALTGNQPQHF.

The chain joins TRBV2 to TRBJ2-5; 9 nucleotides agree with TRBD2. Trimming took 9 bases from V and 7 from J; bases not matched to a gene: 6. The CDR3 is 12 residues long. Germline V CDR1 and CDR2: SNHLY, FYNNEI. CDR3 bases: TGTGCCAGAAGGACTAGCGAGGGGACCCAGTACTTC. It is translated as CARRTSEGTQYF.

CDR3 residues: CASSPSRGTSATGELFF. CDR3 DNA: TGTGCCAGCAGCCCATCCCGGGGGACTAGCGCCACCGGGGAGCTGTTTTTT. The genes are TRBV7-3 and TRBJ2-2; 10 nucleotides line up with TRBD2. CDR1 and CDR2 from the germline V gene are SGHTA and FQGTGA. The CDR3 has 17 residues. Trimming removed 5 bases from V and 4 bases from J; junction bases left unmatched: 10.

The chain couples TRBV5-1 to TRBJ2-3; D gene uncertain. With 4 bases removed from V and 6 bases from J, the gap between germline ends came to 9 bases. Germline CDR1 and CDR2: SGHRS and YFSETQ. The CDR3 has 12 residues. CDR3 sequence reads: CASSKNRDTQYF. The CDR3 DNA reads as TGCGCCAGCAGCAAAAACCGGGATACGCAGTATTTT. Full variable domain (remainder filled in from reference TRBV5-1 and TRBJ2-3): KAGVTQTPRYLIKTRGQQVTLSCSPISGHRSVSWYQQTPGQGLQFLFEYFSETQRNKGNFPGRFSGRQFSNSRSEMNVSTLELGDSALYLCASSKNRDTQYFGPGTRLTVL.

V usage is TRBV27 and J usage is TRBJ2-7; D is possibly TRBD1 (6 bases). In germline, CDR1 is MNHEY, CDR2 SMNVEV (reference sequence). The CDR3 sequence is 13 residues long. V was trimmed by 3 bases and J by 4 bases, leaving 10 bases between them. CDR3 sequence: CASSFSRGYEQYF. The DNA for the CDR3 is TGTGCCAGCAGTTTTTCCAGGGGTTACGAGCAGTACTTC.

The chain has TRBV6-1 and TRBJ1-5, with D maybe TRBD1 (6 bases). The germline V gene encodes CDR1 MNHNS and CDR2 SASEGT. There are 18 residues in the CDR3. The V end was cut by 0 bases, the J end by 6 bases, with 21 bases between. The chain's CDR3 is CASSEAGALGQGGQPQHF. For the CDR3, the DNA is TGTGCCAGCAGTGAAGCGGGGGCCCTGGGCCAGGGTGGTCAGCCCCAGCATTTT.

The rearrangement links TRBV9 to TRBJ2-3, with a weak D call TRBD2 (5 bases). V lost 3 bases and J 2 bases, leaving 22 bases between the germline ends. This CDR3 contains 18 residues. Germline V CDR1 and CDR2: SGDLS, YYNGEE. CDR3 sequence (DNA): TGTGCCAGCAGCGGAGGGATCCTTCGGTTGGGGTCCACAGATACGCAGTATTTT. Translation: CASSGGILRLGSTDTQYF.

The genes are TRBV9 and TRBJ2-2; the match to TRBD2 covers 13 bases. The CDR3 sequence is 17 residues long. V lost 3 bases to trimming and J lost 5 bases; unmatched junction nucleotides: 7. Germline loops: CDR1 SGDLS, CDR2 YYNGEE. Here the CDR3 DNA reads TGTGCCAGCAGCGACCCGGGGACTAGCGGGAAGACCGGGGAGCTGTTTTTT. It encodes CASSDPGTSGKTGELFF.

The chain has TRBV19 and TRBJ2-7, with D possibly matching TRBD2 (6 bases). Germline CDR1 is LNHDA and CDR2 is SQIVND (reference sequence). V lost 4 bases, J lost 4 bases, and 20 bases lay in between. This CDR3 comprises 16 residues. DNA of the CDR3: TGTGCCAGTAGTACCCAATGGGGGGAGGACCGATACGAGCAGTACTTC. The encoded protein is CASSTQWGEDRYEQYF.

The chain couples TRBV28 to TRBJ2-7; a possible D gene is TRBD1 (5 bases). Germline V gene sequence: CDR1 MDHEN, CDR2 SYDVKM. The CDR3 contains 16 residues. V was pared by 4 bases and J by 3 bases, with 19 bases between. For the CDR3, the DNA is TGTGCCAGCAGTTCTACAGGAGAGGAAACCTACTACGAGCAGTACTTC. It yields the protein CASSSTGEETYYEQYF.

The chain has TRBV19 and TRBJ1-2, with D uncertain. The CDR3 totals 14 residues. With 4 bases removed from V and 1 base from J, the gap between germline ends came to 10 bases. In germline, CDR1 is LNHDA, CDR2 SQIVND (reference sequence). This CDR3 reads CASSREQNNYGYTF. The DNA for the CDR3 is TGTGCCAGTAGTAGGGAGCAGAATAACTATGGCTACACCTTC.

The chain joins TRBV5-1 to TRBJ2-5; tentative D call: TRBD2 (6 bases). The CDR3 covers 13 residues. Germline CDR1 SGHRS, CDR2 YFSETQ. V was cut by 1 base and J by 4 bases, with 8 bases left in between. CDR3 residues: CASSLSGVETQYF. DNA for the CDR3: TGCGCCAGCAGCTTGTCGGGGGTAGAGACCCAGTACTTC.

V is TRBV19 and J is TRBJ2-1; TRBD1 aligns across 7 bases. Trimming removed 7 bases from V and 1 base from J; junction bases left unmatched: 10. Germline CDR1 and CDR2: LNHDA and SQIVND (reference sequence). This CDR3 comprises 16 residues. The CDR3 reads CASTHGQASSYNEQFF. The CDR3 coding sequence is TGTGCCAGTACCCATGGACAGGCAAGTTCCTACAATGAGCAGTTCTTC.

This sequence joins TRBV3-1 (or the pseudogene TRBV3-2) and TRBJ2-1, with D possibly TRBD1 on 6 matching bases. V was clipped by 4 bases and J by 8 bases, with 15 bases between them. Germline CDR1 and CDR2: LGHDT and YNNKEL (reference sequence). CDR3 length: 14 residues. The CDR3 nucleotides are TGTGCCAGCAGCCCTCCTGGCAGGGGCGATGAGCAGTTCTTC. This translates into CASSPPGRGDEQFF.

The CDR3 bases are TGTGCTAGTGGTAACGGACAGTTAGCCAAAAACATTCAGTACTTC. This translates into CASGNGQLAKNIQYF. The chain is built from TRBV12-5 and TRBJ2-4; D perhaps matches TRBD1 (6 bases). The CDR3 covers 15 residues. V was trimmed by 5 bases and J by 0 bases, leaving 11 bases between them. Germline V gene lookup returns CDR1 LGHNT and CDR2 FRNRAP.

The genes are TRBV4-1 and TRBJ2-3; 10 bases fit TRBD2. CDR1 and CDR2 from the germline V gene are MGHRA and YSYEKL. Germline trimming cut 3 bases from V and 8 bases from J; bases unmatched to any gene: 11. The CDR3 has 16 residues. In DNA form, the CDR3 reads TGCGCCAGCAGCCAGACCGAGCGGGAGGGCCACAGTACGCAGTATTTT. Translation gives CASSQTEREGHSTQYF.

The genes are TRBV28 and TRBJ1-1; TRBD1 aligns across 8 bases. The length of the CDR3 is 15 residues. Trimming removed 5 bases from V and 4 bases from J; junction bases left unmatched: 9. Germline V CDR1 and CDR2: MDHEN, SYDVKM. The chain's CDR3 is CASSPPTGVGTEAFF. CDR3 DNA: TGTGCCAGCAGTCCCCCGACAGGGGTGGGCACTGAAGCTTTCTTT.

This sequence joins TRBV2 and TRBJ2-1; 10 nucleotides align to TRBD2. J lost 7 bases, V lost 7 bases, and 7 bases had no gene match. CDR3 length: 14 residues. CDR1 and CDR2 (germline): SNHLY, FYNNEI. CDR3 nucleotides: TGTGCCAGCACCCTAGCGGGAGTGGGGAATGAGCAGTTCTTC. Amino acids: CASTLAGVGNEQFF.

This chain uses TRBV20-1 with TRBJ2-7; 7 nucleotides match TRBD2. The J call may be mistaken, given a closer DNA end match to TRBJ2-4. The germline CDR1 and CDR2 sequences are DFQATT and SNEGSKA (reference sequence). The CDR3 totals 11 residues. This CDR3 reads CSANGLGIQYF. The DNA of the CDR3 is TGCAGTGCCAATGGACTAGGCATTCAGTACTTC.

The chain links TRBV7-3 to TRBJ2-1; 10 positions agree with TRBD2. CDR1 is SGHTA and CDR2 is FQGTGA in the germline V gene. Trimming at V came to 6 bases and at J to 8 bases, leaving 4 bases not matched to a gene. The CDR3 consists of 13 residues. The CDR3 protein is CASRALAGYEQFF. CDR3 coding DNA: TGTGCCAGCAGGGCACTAGCGGGATATGAGCAGTTCTTC.

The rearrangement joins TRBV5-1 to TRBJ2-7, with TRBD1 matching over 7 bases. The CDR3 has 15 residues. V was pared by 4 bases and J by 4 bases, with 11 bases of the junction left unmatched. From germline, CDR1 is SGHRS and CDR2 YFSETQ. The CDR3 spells CASSLVEGARYEQYF. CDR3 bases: TGCGCCAGCAGCCTGGTAGAGGGGGCGAGGTACGAGCAGTACTTC.

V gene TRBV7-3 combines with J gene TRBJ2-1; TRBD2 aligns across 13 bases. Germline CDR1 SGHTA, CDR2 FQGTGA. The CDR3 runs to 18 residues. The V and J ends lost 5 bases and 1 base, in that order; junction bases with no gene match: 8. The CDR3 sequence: CASSPGLAGPGSYNEQFF. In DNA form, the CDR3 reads TGTGCCAGCAGCCCGGGACTAGCGGGACCCGGGTCCTACAATGAGCAGTTCTTC.

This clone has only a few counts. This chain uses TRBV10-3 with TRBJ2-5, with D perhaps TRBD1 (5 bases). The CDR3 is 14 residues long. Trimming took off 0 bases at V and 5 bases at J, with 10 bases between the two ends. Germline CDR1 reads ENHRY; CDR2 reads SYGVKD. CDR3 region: CAISESWGLETQYF. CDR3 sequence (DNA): TGTGCCATCAGTGAGTCGTGGGGCCTGGAGACCCAGTACTTC.

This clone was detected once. CDR3 DNA sequence: TGTGCCAGCAGCGAGCAGGGGAGCTCCTACGAGCAGTACTTC. Translated: CASSEQGSSYEQYF. The rearrangement joins TRBV6-8 to TRBJ2-7, with D perhaps matching TRBD1 (6 bases). Germline V gives CDR1 MNHGY, CDR2 SAAAGT. The CDR3 runs 14 residues. The V end was cut by 6 bases, the J end by 0 bases, with 12 bases between.

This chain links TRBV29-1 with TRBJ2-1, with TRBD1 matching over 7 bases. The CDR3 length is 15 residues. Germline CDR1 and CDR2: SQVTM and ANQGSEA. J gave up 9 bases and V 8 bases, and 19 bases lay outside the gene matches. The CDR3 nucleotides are TGCAGCTCCGGACACACCAGACAGGGTGCTTTTGAGCAGTTCTTC. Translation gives CSSGHTRQGAFEQFF.

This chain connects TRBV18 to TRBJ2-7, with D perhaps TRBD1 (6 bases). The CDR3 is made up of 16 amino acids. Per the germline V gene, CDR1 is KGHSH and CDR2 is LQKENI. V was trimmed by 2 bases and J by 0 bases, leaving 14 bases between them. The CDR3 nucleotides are TGTGCCAGCTCACCAACCGCGACAGGCAGCTCCTACGAGCAGTACTTC. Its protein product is CASSPTATGSSYEQYF.